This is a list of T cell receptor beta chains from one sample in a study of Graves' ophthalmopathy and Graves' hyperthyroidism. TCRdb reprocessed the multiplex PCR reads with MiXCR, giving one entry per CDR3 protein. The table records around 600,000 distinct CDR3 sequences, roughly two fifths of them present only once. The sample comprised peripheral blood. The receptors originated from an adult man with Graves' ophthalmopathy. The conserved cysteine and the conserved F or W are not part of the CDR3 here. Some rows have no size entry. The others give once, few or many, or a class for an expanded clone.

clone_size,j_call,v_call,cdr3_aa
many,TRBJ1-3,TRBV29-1,SVDPGAGGNTIY
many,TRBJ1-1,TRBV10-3,AISRGQLNTEAF
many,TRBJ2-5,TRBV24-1,ATSALAGEETQY
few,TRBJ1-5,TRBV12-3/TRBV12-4,ASSLGGHQPQH
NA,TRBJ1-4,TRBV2,ASTPQSRGKLF
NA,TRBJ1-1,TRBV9,ASSHTRANTEAF
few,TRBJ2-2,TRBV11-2,ASSKGPTGELF
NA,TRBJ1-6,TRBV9,ASSVLTGFNSPLH
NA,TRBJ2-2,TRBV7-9,ASSSGQGATGELF
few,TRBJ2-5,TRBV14,ASSQDMGPLGTQY
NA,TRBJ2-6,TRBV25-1,ASSPTPPAGANVLT
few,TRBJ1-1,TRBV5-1,ASSEGQAPTEAF
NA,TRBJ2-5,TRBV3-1,ASSQVRTGWETQY
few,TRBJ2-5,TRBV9,ASSVGVGEQETQY
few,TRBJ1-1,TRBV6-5,ASRIIRGEAF
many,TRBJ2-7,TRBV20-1,SARGEAYEQY
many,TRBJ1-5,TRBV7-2,ASSFVAALNQPQH
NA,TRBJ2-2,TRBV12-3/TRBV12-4,ASSLATHGELF
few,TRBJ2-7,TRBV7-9,ASSTPDTNYSYEQY
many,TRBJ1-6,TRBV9,ASSVGAGLSSPLH
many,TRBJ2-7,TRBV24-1,ATSGGYEQY
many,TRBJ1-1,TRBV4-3,ASSLTGIVAF
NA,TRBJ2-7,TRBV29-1,AGTGLFYEQY
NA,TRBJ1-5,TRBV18,ASSPAGLGQPQH
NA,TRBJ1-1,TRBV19,ASSITGAHTEAF
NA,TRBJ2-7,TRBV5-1,ASSLAQGFSYEQY
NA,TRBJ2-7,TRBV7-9,ASSFRDWAYEQY
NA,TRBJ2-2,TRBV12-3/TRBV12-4,ASSGQMNTGELF